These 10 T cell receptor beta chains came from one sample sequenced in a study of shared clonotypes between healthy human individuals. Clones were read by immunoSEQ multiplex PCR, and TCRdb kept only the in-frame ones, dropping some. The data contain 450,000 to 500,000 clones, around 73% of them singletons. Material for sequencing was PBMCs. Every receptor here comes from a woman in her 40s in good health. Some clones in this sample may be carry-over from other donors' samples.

CDR3 in DNA: TGTGCCAGCAGCTTAGGTCGGGGCGGGGAGCTGTTTTTT. Encoded protein: CASSLGRGGELFF. V and J are TRBV11-3 and TRBJ2-2, with D perhaps TRBD2 (5 bases). V lost 1 base, J lost 7 bases, and 7 bases lay in between. Germline CDR1 reads SGHNT; CDR2 reads YENEEA. The CDR3 consists of 13 residues.

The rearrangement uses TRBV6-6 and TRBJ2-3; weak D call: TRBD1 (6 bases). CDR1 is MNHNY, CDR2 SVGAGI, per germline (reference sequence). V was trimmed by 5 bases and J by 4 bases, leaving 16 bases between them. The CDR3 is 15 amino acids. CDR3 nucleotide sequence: TGTGCCAGCAGTAGAGCGGAAACAGGGTCAGATACGCAGTATTTT. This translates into CASSRAETGSDTQYF.

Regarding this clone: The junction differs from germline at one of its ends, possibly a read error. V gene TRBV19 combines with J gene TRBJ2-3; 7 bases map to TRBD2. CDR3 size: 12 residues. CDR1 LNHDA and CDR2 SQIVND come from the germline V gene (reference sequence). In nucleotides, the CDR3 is TGTGCCAGTAGTCCGCAGGGCGGGGGTAATGGATTT. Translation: CASSPQGGGNGF.

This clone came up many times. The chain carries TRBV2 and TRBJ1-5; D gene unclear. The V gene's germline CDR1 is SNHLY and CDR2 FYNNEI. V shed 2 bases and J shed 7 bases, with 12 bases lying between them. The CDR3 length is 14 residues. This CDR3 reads CASSETLSAQPQHF. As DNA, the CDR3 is TGTGCCAGCAGTGAAACGTTGTCGGCGCAGCCCCAGCATTTT.

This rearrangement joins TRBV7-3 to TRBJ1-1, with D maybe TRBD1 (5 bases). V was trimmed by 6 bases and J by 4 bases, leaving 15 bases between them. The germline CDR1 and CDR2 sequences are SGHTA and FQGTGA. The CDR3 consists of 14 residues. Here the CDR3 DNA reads TGTGCCAGCAGGGGCAGGGCGTCCGGCACTGAAGCTTTCTTT. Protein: CASRGRASGTEAFF.

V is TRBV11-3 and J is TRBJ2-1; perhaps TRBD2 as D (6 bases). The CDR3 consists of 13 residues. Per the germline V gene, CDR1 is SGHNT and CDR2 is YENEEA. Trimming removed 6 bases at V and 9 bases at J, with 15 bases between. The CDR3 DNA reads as TGTGCCAGCAGGGGGACTGGCCATGGTGAGCAGTTCTTC. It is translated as CASRGTGHGEQFF. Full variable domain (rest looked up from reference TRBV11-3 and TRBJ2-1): EAGVVQSPRYKIIEKKQPVAFWCNPISGHNTLYWYLQNLGQGPELLIRYENEEAVDDSQLPKDRFSAERLKGVDSTLKIQPAELGDSAVYLCASRGTGHGEQFFGPGTRLTVL.

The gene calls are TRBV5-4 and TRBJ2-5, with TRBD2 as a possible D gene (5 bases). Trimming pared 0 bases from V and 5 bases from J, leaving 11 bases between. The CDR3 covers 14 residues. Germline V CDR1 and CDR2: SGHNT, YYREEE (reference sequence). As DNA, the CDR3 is TGTGCCAGCAGCTTGGATGAGGGAAGGGAGACCCAGTACTTC. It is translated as CASSLDEGRETQYF.

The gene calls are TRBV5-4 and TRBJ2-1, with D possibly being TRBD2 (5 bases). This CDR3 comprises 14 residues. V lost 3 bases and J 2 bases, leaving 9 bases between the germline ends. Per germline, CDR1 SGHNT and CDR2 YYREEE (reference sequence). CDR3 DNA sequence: TGTGCCAGCAGCTCGGACTTAACCTACAATGAGCAGTTCTTC. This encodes CASSSDLTYNEQFF.

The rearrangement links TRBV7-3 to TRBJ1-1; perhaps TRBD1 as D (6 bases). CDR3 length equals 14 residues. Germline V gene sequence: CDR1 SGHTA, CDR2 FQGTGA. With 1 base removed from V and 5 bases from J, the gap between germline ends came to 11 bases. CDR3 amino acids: CASSLNRVGTEAFF. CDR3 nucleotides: TGTGCCAGCAGCTTAAACAGGGTTGGTACTGAAGCTTTCTTT.

The CDR3 sequence is CASSSYGSLGTDTQYF. DNA of the CDR3: TGTGCCAGCAGCTCCTACGGCAGCCTAGGCACAGATACGCAGTATTTT. The chain employs TRBV9 and TRBJ2-3; no reliable D call. The CDR3 length is 16 residues. V was shortened by 4 bases and J by 1 base, with 16 bases between the two germline ends. The germline gives CDR1 SGDLS, CDR2 YYNGEE.